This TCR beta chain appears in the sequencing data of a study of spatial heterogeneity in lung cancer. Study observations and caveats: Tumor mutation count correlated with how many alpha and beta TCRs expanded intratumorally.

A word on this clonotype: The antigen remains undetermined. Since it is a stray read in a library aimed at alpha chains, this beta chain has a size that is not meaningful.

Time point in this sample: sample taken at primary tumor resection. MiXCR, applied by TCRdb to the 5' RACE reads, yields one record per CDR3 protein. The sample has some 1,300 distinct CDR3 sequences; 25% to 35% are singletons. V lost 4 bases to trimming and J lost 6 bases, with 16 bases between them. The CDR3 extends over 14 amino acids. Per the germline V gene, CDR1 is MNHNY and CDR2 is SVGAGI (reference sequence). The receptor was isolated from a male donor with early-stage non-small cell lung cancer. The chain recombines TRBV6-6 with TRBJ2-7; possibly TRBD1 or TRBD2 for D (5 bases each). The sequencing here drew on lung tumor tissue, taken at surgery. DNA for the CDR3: TGTGCCAGCAGTTCCCGGACATTAGAGGGCGAGCAGTACTTC. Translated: CASSSRTLEGEQYF.